What follows is one TCR beta chain and its context. TCRdb independently ran MiXCR on the 5' RACE reads; one entry per CDR3 protein. The profile shows 420,000 or so distinct CDR3 sequences, roughly 20% of them singletons. The data derive from a study of identical twins. The V segment lost 5 bases and the J segment 4 bases; nucleotides outside the gene matches: 1. The CDR3 has 13 amino acids. The sequenced sample was naive T cells sorted from blood. This sequence was found in a man aged 50-60 years in good health. This chain links TRBV12-3 or TRBV12-4 with TRBJ2-2; 7 bases match TRBD1. CDR3 nucleotide sequence: TGTGCCAGCAGTGACAGGGTCACCGGGGAGCTGTTTTTT. It codes for CASSDRVTGELFF.